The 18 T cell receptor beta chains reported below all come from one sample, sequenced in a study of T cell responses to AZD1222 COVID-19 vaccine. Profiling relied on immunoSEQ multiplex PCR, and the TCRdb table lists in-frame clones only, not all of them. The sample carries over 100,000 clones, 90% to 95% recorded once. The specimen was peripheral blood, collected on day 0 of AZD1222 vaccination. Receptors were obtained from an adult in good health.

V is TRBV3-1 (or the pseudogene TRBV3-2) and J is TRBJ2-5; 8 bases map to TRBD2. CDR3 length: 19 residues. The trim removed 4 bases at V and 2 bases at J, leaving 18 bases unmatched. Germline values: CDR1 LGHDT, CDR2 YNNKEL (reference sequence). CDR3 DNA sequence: TGTGCCAGCAGCCCCTACGGGGCGGGAGGAATGTGGGGGCAAGAGACCCAGTACTTC. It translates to CASSPYGAGGMWGQETQYF.

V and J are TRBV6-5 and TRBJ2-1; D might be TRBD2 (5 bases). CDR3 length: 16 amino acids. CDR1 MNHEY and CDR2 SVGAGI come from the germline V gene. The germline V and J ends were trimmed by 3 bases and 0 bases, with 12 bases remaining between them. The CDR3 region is CASSYEAGGSYNEQFF. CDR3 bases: TGTGCCAGCAGTTATGAGGCGGGTGGCTCCTACAATGAGCAGTTCTTC.

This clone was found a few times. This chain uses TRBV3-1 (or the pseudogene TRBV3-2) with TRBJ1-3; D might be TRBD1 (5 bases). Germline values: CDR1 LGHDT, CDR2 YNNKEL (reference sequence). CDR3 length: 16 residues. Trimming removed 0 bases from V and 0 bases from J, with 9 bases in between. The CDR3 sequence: CASSQEGPISGNTIYF. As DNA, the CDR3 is TGTGCCAGCAGCCAAGAGGGACCGATCTCTGGAAACACCATATATTTT.

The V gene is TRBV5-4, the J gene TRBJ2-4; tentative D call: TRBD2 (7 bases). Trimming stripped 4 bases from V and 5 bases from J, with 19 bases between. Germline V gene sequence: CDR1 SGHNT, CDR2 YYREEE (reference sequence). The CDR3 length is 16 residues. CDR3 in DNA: TGTGCCAGCAGCAGAAGTAGCGGGTGGGGGCAAAACATTCAGTACTTC. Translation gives CASSRSSGWGQNIQYF. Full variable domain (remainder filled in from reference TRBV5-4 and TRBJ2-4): ETGVTQSPTHLIKTRGQQVTLRCSSQSGHNTVSWYQQALGQGPQFIFQYYREEENGRGNFPPRFSGLQFPNYSSELNVNALELDDSALYLCASSRSSGWGQNIQYFGAGTRLSVL.

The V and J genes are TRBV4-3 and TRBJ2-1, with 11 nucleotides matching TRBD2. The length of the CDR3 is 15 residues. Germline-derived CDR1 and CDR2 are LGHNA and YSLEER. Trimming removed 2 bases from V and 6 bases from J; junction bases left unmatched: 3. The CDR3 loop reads CASSQFSGGANEQFF. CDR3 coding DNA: TGCGCCAGCAGCCAATTTAGCGGGGGGGCCAATGAGCAGTTCTTC.

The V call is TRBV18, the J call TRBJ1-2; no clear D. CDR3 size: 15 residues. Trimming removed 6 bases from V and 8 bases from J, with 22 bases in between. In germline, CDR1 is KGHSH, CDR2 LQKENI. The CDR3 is CASSPAGFSSRGYTF. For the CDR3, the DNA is TGTGCCAGCTCCCCGGCGGGGTTTTCATCACGGGGCTACACCTTC.

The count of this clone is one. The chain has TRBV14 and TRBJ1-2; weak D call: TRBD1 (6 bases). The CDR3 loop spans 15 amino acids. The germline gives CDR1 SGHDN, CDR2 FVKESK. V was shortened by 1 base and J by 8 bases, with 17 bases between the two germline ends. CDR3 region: CASSQVATGSGGYTF. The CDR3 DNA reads TGTGCCAGCAGCCAAGTGGCCACAGGGTCAGGCGGCTACACCTTC.

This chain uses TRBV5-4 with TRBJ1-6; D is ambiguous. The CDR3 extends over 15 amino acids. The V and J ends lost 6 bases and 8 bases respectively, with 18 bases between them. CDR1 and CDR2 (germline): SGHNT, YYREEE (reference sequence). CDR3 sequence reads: CASTYIQNNHSPLHF. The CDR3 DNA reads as TGTGCCAGCACCTACATACAGAACAACCATTCACCCCTCCACTTT.

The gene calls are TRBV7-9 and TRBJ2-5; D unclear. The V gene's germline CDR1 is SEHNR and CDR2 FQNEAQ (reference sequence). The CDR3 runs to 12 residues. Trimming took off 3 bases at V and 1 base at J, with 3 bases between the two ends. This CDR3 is CASSFGQETQYF. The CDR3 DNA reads TGTGCCAGCAGCTTTGGCCAAGAGACCCAGTACTTC.

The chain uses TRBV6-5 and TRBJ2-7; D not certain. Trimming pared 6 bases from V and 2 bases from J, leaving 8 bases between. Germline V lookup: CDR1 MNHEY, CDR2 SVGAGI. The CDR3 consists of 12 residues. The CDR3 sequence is CASREPPYEQYF. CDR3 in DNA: TGTGCCAGCAGGGAGCCTCCCTACGAGCAGTACTTC.

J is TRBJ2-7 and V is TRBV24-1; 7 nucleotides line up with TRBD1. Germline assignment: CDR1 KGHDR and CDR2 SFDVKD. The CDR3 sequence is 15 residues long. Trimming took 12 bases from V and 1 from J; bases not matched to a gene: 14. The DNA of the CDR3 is TGTGCCTCACAGGCCATCCCGGACAGGTCCTACGAGCAGTACTTC. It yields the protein CASQAIPDRSYEQYF.

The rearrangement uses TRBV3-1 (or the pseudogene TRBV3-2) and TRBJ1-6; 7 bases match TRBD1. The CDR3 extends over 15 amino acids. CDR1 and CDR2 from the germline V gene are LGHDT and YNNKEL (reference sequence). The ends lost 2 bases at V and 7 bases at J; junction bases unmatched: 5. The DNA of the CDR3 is TGTGCCAGCAGCCAACTGGGGACAGAAAATTCACCCCTCCACTTT. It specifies CASSQLGTENSPLHF.

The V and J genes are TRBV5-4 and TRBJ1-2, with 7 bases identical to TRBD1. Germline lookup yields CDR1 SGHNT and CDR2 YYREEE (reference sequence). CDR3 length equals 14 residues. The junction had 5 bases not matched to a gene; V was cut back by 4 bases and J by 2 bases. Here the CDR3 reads CASSKMGQNYGYTF. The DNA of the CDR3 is TGTGCCAGCAGCAAGATGGGACAGAACTATGGCTACACCTTC.

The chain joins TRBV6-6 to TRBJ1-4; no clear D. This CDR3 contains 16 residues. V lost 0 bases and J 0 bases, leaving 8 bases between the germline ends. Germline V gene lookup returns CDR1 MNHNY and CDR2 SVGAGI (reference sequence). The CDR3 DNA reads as TGTGCCAGCAGTTACTCCTCAGTTGCAACTAATGAAAAACTGTTTTTT. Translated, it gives CASSYSSVATNEKLFF.

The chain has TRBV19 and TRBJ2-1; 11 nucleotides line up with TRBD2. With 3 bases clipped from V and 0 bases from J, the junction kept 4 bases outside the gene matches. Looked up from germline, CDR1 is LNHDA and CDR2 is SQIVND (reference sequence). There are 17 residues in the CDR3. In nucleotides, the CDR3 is TGTGCCAGTAGTATCCCTACTAGCGGGAGCTCCTACAATGAGCAGTTCTTC. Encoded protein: CASSIPTSGSSYNEQFF.

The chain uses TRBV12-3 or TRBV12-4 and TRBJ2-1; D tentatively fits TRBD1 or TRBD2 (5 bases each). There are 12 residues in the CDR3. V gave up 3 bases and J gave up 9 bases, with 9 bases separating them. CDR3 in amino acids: CASSLGVTEQFF. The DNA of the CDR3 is TGTGCCAGCAGTTTGGGGGTTACTGAGCAGTTCTTC.

CDR3 coding DNA: TGTGCCAGCAGCTTAACGTTAACAGGGTCATACAATGAGCAGTTCTTC. This gives the protein CASSLTLTGSYNEQFF. The chain has TRBV7-3 and TRBJ2-1, with D possibly TRBD1 on 6 matching bases. The CDR3 runs to 16 residues. Germline V CDR1 and CDR2: SGHTA, FQGTGA. With 0 bases removed from V and 4 bases from J, the gap between germline ends came to 13 bases.

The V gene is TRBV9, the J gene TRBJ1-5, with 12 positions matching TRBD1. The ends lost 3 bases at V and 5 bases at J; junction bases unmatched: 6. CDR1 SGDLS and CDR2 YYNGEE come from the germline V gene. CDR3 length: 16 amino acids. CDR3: CASSAGTGGSHQPQHF. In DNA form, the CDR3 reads TGTGCCAGCAGCGCAGGGACAGGGGGCTCGCATCAGCCCCAGCATTTT. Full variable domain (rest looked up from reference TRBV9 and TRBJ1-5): DSGVTQTPKHLITATGQRVTLRCSPRSGDLSVYWYQQSLDQGLQFLIQYYNGEERAKGNILERFSAQQFPDLHSELNLSSLELGDSALYFCASSAGTGGSHQPQHFGDGTRLSIL.